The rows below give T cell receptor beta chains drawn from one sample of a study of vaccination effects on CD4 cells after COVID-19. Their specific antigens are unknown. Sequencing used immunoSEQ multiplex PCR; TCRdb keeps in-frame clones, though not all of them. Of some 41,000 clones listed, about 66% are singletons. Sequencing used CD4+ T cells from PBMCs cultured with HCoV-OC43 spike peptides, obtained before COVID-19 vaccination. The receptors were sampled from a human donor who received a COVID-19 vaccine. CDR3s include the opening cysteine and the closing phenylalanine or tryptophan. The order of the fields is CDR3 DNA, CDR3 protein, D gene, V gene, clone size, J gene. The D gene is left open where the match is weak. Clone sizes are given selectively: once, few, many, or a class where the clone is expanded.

CDR3nt: TGTGCCAGCAGCGGGATCGCACTTCGCCGAAACACCATATATTTT
CDR3aa: CASSGIALRRNTIYF
d_gene: NA
v_gene: TRBV25-1
abundance: NA
j_gene: TRBJ1-3

CDR3nt: TGTGCCAGCAGAACGTTTAGACAGGTCTACACAGATACGCAGTATTTT
CDR3aa: CASRTFRQVYTDTQYF
d_gene: NA
v_gene: TRBV28
abundance: NA
j_gene: TRBJ2-3

CDR3nt: TGTGCCAGCAGAGTGGGTATGAATGAGCAGTTCTTC
CDR3aa: CASRVGMNEQFF
d_gene: NA
v_gene: TRBV7-2
abundance: NA
j_gene: TRBJ2-1

CDR3nt: TGTGCCAGCAGCTTGACCTTACGCAGCAATCAGCCCCAGCATTTT
CDR3aa: CASSLTLRSNQPQHF
d_gene: NA
v_gene: TRBV5-4
abundance: once
j_gene: TRBJ1-5

CDR3nt: TGTGCCAGCAGCCCCGGGACAGCCACGGGGGATACGCAGTATTTT
CDR3aa: CASSPGTATGDTQYF
d_gene: TRBD1
v_gene: TRBV7-7
abundance: NA
j_gene: TRBJ2-3

CDR3nt: TGTGCCAGCTCGGCTATAGGGGCGACCCAGTACTTC
CDR3aa: CASSAIGATQYF
d_gene: NA
v_gene: TRBV18
abundance: NA
j_gene: TRBJ2-5

CDR3nt: TGTGCCAGCTCACCTTACGCCCGCAGCTCTAGCACAGATACGCAGTATTTT
CDR3aa: CASSPYARSSSTDTQYF
d_gene: NA
v_gene: TRBV18
abundance: NA
j_gene: TRBJ2-3

CDR3nt: TGCGCCAGCAGCCAGGGAGGTTCAGGGGGAGCTTTCTTT
CDR3aa: CASSQGGSGGAFF
d_gene: TRBD1
v_gene: TRBV5-1
abundance: NA
j_gene: TRBJ1-1

CDR3nt: TGTGCCAGCAGCCCCCCCTCGAGGGCCACTGAAGCTTTCTTT
CDR3aa: CASSPPSRATEAFF
d_gene: NA
v_gene: TRBV5-6
abundance: NA
j_gene: TRBJ1-1

CDR3nt: TGCAGCGTTGAAGATTTCGTAAAGGGAGGGCCACAGTTCTTC
CDR3aa: CSVEDFVKGGPQFF
d_gene: TRBD2
v_gene: TRBV29-1
abundance: NA
j_gene: TRBJ2-1

CDR3nt: TGCAGCGTTGGGGTCGTGGGGTACGAGCAGTACTTC
CDR3aa: CSVGVVGYEQYF
d_gene: NA
v_gene: TRBV29-1
abundance: NA
j_gene: TRBJ2-7

CDR3nt: TGTGCCAGCAGCTCGGCAGCGCTAAGAGGGGAGCAGTTCTTC
CDR3aa: CASSSAALRGEQFF
d_gene: NA
v_gene: TRBV7-2
abundance: NA
j_gene: TRBJ2-1

CDR3nt: TGTGCCTCAGGGACAGGGATTGGCTACACCTTC
CDR3aa: CASGTGIGYTF
d_gene: TRBD1
v_gene: TRBV11-2
abundance: NA
j_gene: TRBJ1-2

CDR3nt: TGTGCCACCAGTGAATCTAGCGGGTCCTACGAGCAGTACTTC
CDR3aa: CATSESSGSYEQYF
d_gene: TRBD2
v_gene: TRBV24-1
abundance: once
j_gene: TRBJ2-7

CDR3nt: TGTGCCAGCAGCCGTGAGACGGTTAGCGGCTACACCTTC
CDR3aa: CASSRETVSGYTF
d_gene: NA
v_gene: TRBV7-2
abundance: NA
j_gene: TRBJ1-2

CDR3nt: TGTGCCAGCAGTTACGGCGGGACTACTACTTACGAGCAGTACTTC
CDR3aa: CASSYGGTTTYEQYF
d_gene: TRBD2
v_gene: TRBV6-5
abundance: NA
j_gene: TRBJ2-7

CDR3nt: TGCGCCAGCAGCCAAGATTCATCGGGACGCGGATACGAGCAGTACTTC
CDR3aa: CASSQDSSGRGYEQYF
d_gene: NA
v_gene: TRBV4-1
abundance: NA
j_gene: TRBJ2-7

CDR3nt: TGTGCCAGTAGTTCCACCTCACTAGCGGGTCCTAGCACAGATACGCAGTATTTT
CDR3aa: CASSSTSLAGPSTDTQYF
d_gene: TRBD2
v_gene: TRBV19
abundance: NA
j_gene: TRBJ2-3

CDR3nt: TGTGCCAGCAGCCCTGGGGGAGGGACAGGGGGTCCCAGTCAGTACTTC
CDR3aa: CASSPGGGTGGPSQYF
d_gene: TRBD1
v_gene: TRBV5-4
abundance: NA
j_gene: TRBJ2-5

CDR3nt: TGTGCCAGCAGTGAACCGGGACACGCTTTATACTCCTGGGTTTTTCAGCCCCAGCATTTT
CDR3aa: CASSEPGHALYSWVFQPQHF
d_gene: NA
v_gene: TRBV6-4
abundance: NA
j_gene: TRBJ1-5

CDR3nt: TGTGCCAGCAGTTACTCAACGCTTATTGGCTACACCTTC
CDR3aa: CASSYSTLIGYTF
d_gene: NA
v_gene: TRBV6-5
abundance: NA
j_gene: TRBJ1-2

CDR3nt: TGTGCCAGCAGATTCTCGGGGACTCAAGGCACCGGGGAGCTGTTTTTT
CDR3aa: CASRFSGTQGTGELFF
d_gene: NA
v_gene: TRBV11-2
abundance: NA
j_gene: TRBJ2-2

CDR3nt: TGTGCCAGTAGTTTCGGCGGGTACTATGGCTACACCTTC
CDR3aa: CASSFGGYYGYTF
d_gene: NA
v_gene: TRBV19
abundance: NA
j_gene: TRBJ1-2

CDR3nt: TGTGCCAGTAGTATTAGGGGATCCGGGGAGCTGTTTTTT
CDR3aa: CASSIRGSGELFF
d_gene: NA
v_gene: TRBV19
abundance: NA
j_gene: TRBJ2-2

CDR3nt: TGTGCCAGCAGCCCCGAGGTCGGGAACACTGAAGCTTTCTTT
CDR3aa: CASSPEVGNTEAFF
d_gene: NA
v_gene: TRBV3-1/TRBV3-2
abundance: NA
j_gene: TRBJ1-1

CDR3nt: TGTGCCATCAGTGAGGAGCTTTCCGAGGAAATCCACGAGCAGTACTTC
CDR3aa: CAISEELSEEIHEQYF
d_gene: NA
v_gene: TRBV10-3
abundance: once
j_gene: TRBJ2-7

CDR3nt: TGTGCCAGCAGCTTAGAGGGAGGGCCTGTTGAGCAGTTCTTC
CDR3aa: CASSLEGGPVEQFF
d_gene: TRBD2
v_gene: TRBV7-2
abundance: few
j_gene: TRBJ2-1

CDR3nt: TGTGCCAGCATCGGTAGAGGACAGGGTAGGGCTTTCTTT
CDR3aa: CASIGRGQGRAFF
d_gene: TRBD1
v_gene: TRBV6-5
abundance: NA
j_gene: TRBJ1-1

CDR3nt: TGTGCCAGCAGCTTGGGGGGGGAGTCCTACAATGAGCAGTTCTTC
CDR3aa: CASSLGGESYNEQFF
d_gene: NA
v_gene: TRBV5-6
abundance: few
j_gene: TRBJ2-1

CDR3nt: TGTGCCAGTAGTATAGGGGACAGAACCTACGAGCAGTACTTC
CDR3aa: CASSIGDRTYEQYF
d_gene: TRBD1
v_gene: TRBV19
abundance: NA
j_gene: TRBJ2-7

CDR3nt: TGCGCCAGCAGTGAACAGGGTATCGGCACAGATACGCAGTATTTT
CDR3aa: CASSEQGIGTDTQYF
d_gene: NA
v_gene: TRBV5-1
abundance: NA
j_gene: TRBJ2-3

CDR3nt: TGTGCCAGCCGGCGGGGGTCGGGCAACTATGGCTACACCTTC
CDR3aa: CASRRGSGNYGYTF
d_gene: NA
v_gene: TRBV6-5
abundance: few
j_gene: TRBJ1-2

CDR3nt: TGTGCCAGCAGTTCAACCTACGAGCAGTACTTC
CDR3aa: CASSSTYEQYF
d_gene: NA
v_gene: TRBV9
abundance: NA
j_gene: TRBJ2-7

CDR3nt: TGCGCCAGCAGTGGACGGACAGGGACTGGGGCCAACGTCCTGACTTTC
CDR3aa: CASSGRTGTGANVLTF
d_gene: TRBD1
v_gene: TRBV10-1
abundance: NA
j_gene: TRBJ2-6

CDR3nt: TGCAGCGTTGGACAGGGGGCTGATTCACCCCTCCACTTT
CDR3aa: CSVGQGADSPLHF
d_gene: TRBD1
v_gene: TRBV29-1
abundance: NA
j_gene: TRBJ1-6

CDR3nt: TGTGCCAGCAGCCAAGATCCGATTGGGGGCGGGAGTTTCTACGAGCAGTACTTC
CDR3aa: CASSQDPIGGGSFYEQYF
d_gene: NA
v_gene: TRBV3-1/TRBV3-2
abundance: NA
j_gene: TRBJ2-7

CDR3nt: TGCGCCAGCAGCCTCGACAGGAACTATGGCTACACCTTC
CDR3aa: CASSLDRNYGYTF
d_gene: NA
v_gene: TRBV5-1
abundance: NA
j_gene: TRBJ1-2

CDR3nt: TGTGCCACCAGTGGGATCATAAAGTGGAGGGTATACTATGGCTACACCTTC
CDR3aa: CATSGIIKWRVYYGYTF
d_gene: NA
v_gene: TRBV24-1
abundance: NA
j_gene: TRBJ1-2

CDR3nt: TGTGCCAGTAGCCGCCGGGACAGGGAGTATGGCTACACCTTC
CDR3aa: CASSRRDREYGYTF
d_gene: TRBD1
v_gene: TRBV19
abundance: NA
j_gene: TRBJ1-2

CDR3nt: TGTGCCAGCAGTGAGGACAGGGTGAAAGATACGCAGTATTTT
CDR3aa: CASSEDRVKDTQYF
d_gene: TRBD1
v_gene: TRBV6-2/TRBV6-3
abundance: NA
j_gene: TRBJ2-3

CDR3nt: TGTGCCGGCGGGACAGGATTGATCACTGAAGCTTTCTTT
CDR3aa: CAGGTGLITEAFF
d_gene: TRBD1
v_gene: TRBV6-5
abundance: NA
j_gene: TRBJ1-1

CDR3nt: TGTGCCAGTAGTATGAGGGACAGGGGTAATCAGCCCCAGCATTTT
CDR3aa: CASSMRDRGNQPQHF
d_gene: TRBD1
v_gene: TRBV19
abundance: NA
j_gene: TRBJ1-5

CDR3nt: TGTGCCAGCAGCTTCCGACTAGCGGGAGGAACTGTAGCCAAAAACATTCAGTACTTC
CDR3aa: CASSFRLAGGTVAKNIQYF
d_gene: TRBD2
v_gene: TRBV11-2
abundance: NA
j_gene: TRBJ2-4

CDR3nt: TGTGCCAGTAGTATTTACTCGGGCTCTCATGGCTACACCTTC
CDR3aa: CASSIYSGSHGYTF
d_gene: NA
v_gene: TRBV19
abundance: once
j_gene: TRBJ1-2

CDR3nt: TGTGCCAGTAGTTCCGGGACAGGGCTATACGAGCAGTACTTC
CDR3aa: CASSSGTGLYEQYF
d_gene: TRBD1
v_gene: TRBV19
abundance: NA
j_gene: TRBJ2-7

CDR3nt: TGTGCCAGCAGCGATGCCCCCGGGAGAAAGGAGACCCAGTACTTC
CDR3aa: CASSDAPGRKETQYF
d_gene: NA
v_gene: TRBV7-9
abundance: NA
j_gene: TRBJ2-5

CDR3nt: TGTGCCACCAGGGGGGCCAACGTCCTGACTTTC
CDR3aa: CATRGANVLTF
d_gene: NA
v_gene: TRBV24-1
abundance: NA
j_gene: TRBJ2-6

CDR3nt: TGTGCCAGCAGCCAACCGACTAGTATGGGGGGCAATGAGCAGTTCTTC
CDR3aa: CASSQPTSMGGNEQFF
d_gene: NA
v_gene: TRBV3-1/TRBV3-2
abundance: few
j_gene: TRBJ2-1

CDR3nt: TGTGCCAGCTCACCAACTCAGGCCCCCTTTTGGACTGAAGCTTTCTTT
CDR3aa: CASSPTQAPFWTEAFF
d_gene: NA
v_gene: TRBV18
abundance: NA
j_gene: TRBJ1-1

CDR3nt: TGTGCCAGCAGTGATAGGGGGCAGGCTAATGAAAAACTGTTTTTT
CDR3aa: CASSDRGQANEKLFF
d_gene: TRBD1
v_gene: TRBV2
abundance: NA
j_gene: TRBJ1-4

CDR3nt: TGTGCCAGCAGTGATCGCAGACTAGCGGGGGTGGGGGATACGCAGTATTTT
CDR3aa: CASSDRRLAGVGDTQYF
d_gene: TRBD2
v_gene: TRBV25-1
abundance: NA
j_gene: TRBJ2-3